This T cell receptor (beta chain) was sequenced for a study of blood T cells in healthy people across ages. Whole-study findings and limits: More naive CD4+ cells and higher diversity were found in long-lived than in aged donors.

To note about this clonotype: The antigen is not known.

CDR1 and CDR2 from the germline V gene are SQVTM and ANQGSEA. V was trimmed by 6 bases and J by 0 bases, leaving 11 bases between them. The CDR3 runs to 13 residues. Combining a sample-barcoded 5' primer with a J-beta primer mix, a second PCR ran for about 6 to 11 cycles. TCRdb re-called the 5' RACE reads with MiXCR, one entry per CDR3 protein. The table lists hundreds of thousands of distinct CDR3 sequences, about 42% of them singletons. This clonotype originated in a man at least 80 years old in good health. Sequencing input: blood. The V gene is TRBV29-1, the J gene TRBJ1-1; D is uncertain. The CDR3 sequence is CSVLRPLNTEAFF. The CDR3 nucleotides read TGCAGCGTCCTCCGTCCCCTGAACACTGAAGCTTTCTTT.